The present TCR beta chain was sequenced within a study of blood T cell repertoires in COVID-19. Original processing methods: Estimates of nucleated cell counts were drawn from the amplification of reference gene primers. Data came from immunoSEQ multiplex PCR; TCRdb stores just in-frame clones and leaves some out. V and J calls and clone size are those listed in that table; D and trimming were worked out from the DNA. The sample comprises over 300,000 clones, more than 70% of which are singletons, and around 1.7% rests with the top ten. From germline, CDR1 is MNHNS and CDR2 SASEGT. CDR3 length: 19 residues. With 1 base clipped from V and 5 bases from J, the junction kept 9 bases outside the gene matches.

This clonotype was obtained from a woman aged 45-59 years with acute or convalescent COVID-19. The sample consisted of peripheral blood. The chain carries TRBV6-1 and TRBJ2-2; TRBD2 matches at 14 bases. Here the CDR3 DNA reads TGTGCCAGCAGTGAAGGCGCGACTAGCGGGAGGGTGTGGACCGGGGAGCTGTTTTTT. This codes for CASSEGATSGRVWTGELFF.